This T cell receptor beta chain was recorded in a study of blood T cells in healthy people across ages. As for this clonotype: Its antigen remains unknown.

Then a second PCR, running about 6 to 11 cycles, was carried out with a sample-barcoded 5' primer and a J-beta primer mix. One entry per CDR3 protein results from TCRdb running MiXCR on the 5' RACE reads. In the table there are roughly 800,000 distinct CDR3 sequences, around 25% of which are singletons. This CDR3 contains 16 residues. V lost 1 base and J lost 4; bases outside the gene matches: 8. Germline lookup yields CDR1 SQVTM and CDR2 ANQGSEA. General study results and limits: Donor CMV infection status was unknown, possibly confounding age-related changes in expanded clonotypes.

This sample also appeared in a second study, on T cells of mothers and their children.

The V gene is TRBV29-1, the J gene TRBJ2-1; 9 bases align to TRBD1. The TCR was taken from a boy aged 5-17 years in good health. The source material was blood. Written as DNA, the CDR3 is TGCAGCGTTGAAGTAACAGGGGGCGTCGATTACAATGAGCAGTTCTTC. Amino acid sequence: CSVEVTGGVDYNEQFF.